Shown below are 5 T cell receptor beta chains from a single sample sequenced in a study of T cell responses to AZD1222 COVID-19 vaccine. Sequencing used immunoSEQ multiplex PCR; TCRdb keeps in-frame clones, though not all of them. The table has more than 60,000 clones, about 90% seen once. This material consisted of peripheral blood, taken on day 0 of AZD1222 vaccination. The receptor source for this set is an adult in good health.

The CDR3 sequence is CASSEREMTDTQYF. CDR3 bases: TGTGCCAGCAGTGAGCGGGAGATGACAGATACGCAGTATTTT. The rearrangement uses TRBV6-4 and TRBJ2-3; TRBD2 matches 7 bases. The junction had 3 bases not matched to a gene; V was cut back by 3 bases and J by 3 bases. The CDR3 extends over 14 amino acids. Looked up from germline, CDR1 is MRHNA and CDR2 is SNTAGT.

CDR3 residues: CASSVGRSNQPQHF. The CDR3, as DNA: TGTGCCAGCAGTGTAGGCAGAAGCAATCAGCCCCAGCATTTT. The genes are TRBV2 and TRBJ1-5; no clear D gene. The germline V and J ends were trimmed by 4 bases and 1 base, with 8 bases remaining between them. From germline, CDR1 is SNHLY and CDR2 FYNNEI. The CDR3 is 14 residues long. Combining the CDR3 with reference TRBV2 and TRBJ1-5 gives the whole variable domain EPEVTQTPSHQVTQMGQEVILRCVPISNHLYFYWYRQILGQKVEFLVSFYNNEISEKSEIFDDQFSVERPDGSNFTLKIRSTKLEDSAMYFCASSVGRSNQPQHFGDGTRLSIL.

This clone has only a few counts. The genes are TRBV24-1 and TRBJ2-1; D is unresolved. The CDR3 is 14 amino acids. Germline V gene lookup returns CDR1 KGHDR and CDR2 SFDVKD. The V and J ends lost 3 bases and 1 base respectively, with 6 bases between them. CDR3 coding DNA: TGTGCCACCAGTGATGTGGGGTCCTACAATGAGCAGTTCTTC. Its protein product is CATSDVGSYNEQFF.

The rearrangement links TRBV19 to TRBJ2-5; 10 bases are shared with TRBD1. CDR1 is LNHDA, CDR2 SQIVND, per germline (reference sequence). This CDR3 has 15 amino acids. V lost 6 bases to trimming and J lost 7 bases; unmatched junction nucleotides: 11. The CDR3 nucleotides are TGTGCCAGTAGCCGACAGGGGGCGGAAGACGTGACCCAGTACTTC. Protein: CASSRQGAEDVTQYF.

The chain uses TRBV29-1 and TRBJ2-1; D possibly corresponds to TRBD2 (5 bases). CDR3 size: 13 residues. Germline V gene lookup returns CDR1 SQVTM and CDR2 ANQGSEA. Trimming shortened V by 8 bases and J by 1 base, and 12 bases separated the two germline ends. The CDR3 DNA reads as TGCAGCTTTTGGACTGGGTCCTACAATGAGCAGTTCTTC. Protein: CSFWTGSYNEQFF.